This T cell receptor beta chain was found in a study of neurological immune-mediated disorders (dated 2019 in TCRdb). Describing the broader study: Peripheral blood TCR-beta repertoires from patients with HTLV-I-associated myelopathy (HAM/TSP), patients with multiple sclerosis, and healthy controls were compared in the study using UMI-based sequencing. Alongside PBMC samples, the set of more than 85 TCR-beta libraries contained longitudinal samples, technical triplicates, and paired CD4+ and CD8+ T-cell subsets that had been sorted. The cohort comprised 65 to 75 subjects: approximately 15 HAM/TSP patients, some 35 multiple sclerosis patients and 20 or so healthy controls.

General study outcomes and caveats: TCR clonal expansion was highest in HAM/TSP patients and lowest in MS patients, with MS patients falling below even healthy controls. Across subjects, expanded clones never shared an identical CDR3 amino acid sequence, which suggests that the TCR-beta repertoires in every group were private.

cDNA was synthesized by template-switch 5'RACE using a primer carrying a 10-nucleotide random unique molecular identifier by which each TCR transcript was tagged. Every sequencing run yielded over 180 million TCR-beta sequences covering 15-18 subjects. Total RNA was extracted with the RNeasy kit. TCR-beta VDJ regions were amplified with primers for the TCR constant region and the 5'RACE anchor, using the KAPA Real-time Library Amplification kit. Sample indexes and Illumina adaptors were added in a first PCR, after which library yield was increased in a second PCR. After purification with Ampure beads, the TCR product of roughly 650 bp was size-selected on a 2% E-gel SizeSelection system. Before pooling, library quality was assessed on a Bioanalyzer, concentration was determined with Qubit, and library quantification was performed with the Kapa Library Quantification kit. Libraries were sequenced paired-end 2 x 150 bp on an Illumina HiSeq 2500. To increase sequence diversity, roughly 24-32% phiX was spiked into each library pool. Regarding the original processing steps: Quality-filtered reads were processed with the UMI-based MiGEC pipeline, and over 75% of raw TCR sequences were removed by the MiGEC pipeline during error correction. VDJ genes were aligned to IMGT germline references, and each clonotype was defined by a unique CDR3 amino acid sequence together with V-J genes. Clonal expansion, Shannon diversity and CDR3 relatedness were evaluated with VDJtools (CalcPairwiseDistances, ClusterSamples), while phylogenetic trees were built in CLCbio workbench. Expanded clones were defined as having at least 8 unique UMIs, based on coefficient-of-variation modelling across technical triplicates. The public sequencing data were trimmed at Q25 with fastp and processed into clonotypes with MiXCR by TCRdb, which kept only in-frame beta chains. Duplicate CDR3 protein sequences are folded into a single record with the most common DNA and genes. TCRdb's processing, not the study's, gives the V and J calls here. Present in this sample are 40,000 to 55,000 distinct CDR3 sequences, over 9% of which were seen just once. In total, the top ten clones hold 21% of the sample.

This clonotype showed up many times. The antigen it recognizes is unknown. No base qualities exist here, and no much larger clone lies one base off it. For unsorted PBMC libraries, 2 million PBMCs were used after storage in RNAlater at -80 degrees C until RNA extraction. PBMCs were separated from peripheral blood using Ficoll-Hypaque density gradient centrifugation and then cryopreserved in liquid nitrogen. The material sequenced was PBMCs. This sequence was found in a middle-aged woman with HTLV-1-associated myelopathy (HAM/TSP).

CDR3 sequence: CASSYLGGGNSYEQYF. The DNA is as follows: TGTGCCAGCAGCTACCTCGGAGGGGGCAATTCCTACGAGCAGTACTTC. This sequence uses TRBV5-5 and TRBJ2-7; the best D guess is TRBD1, with 7 bases matching. From the cysteine through the phenylalanine, the CDR3 covers 16 amino acids. Solely the CDR3 DNA is kept, with 48 bases framed from the first base. V was cut back by 3 bases and J by 1 base, leaving a gap of 17 bases between them. CDR1 is given as SGHKS and CDR2 as YYEKEE, both from the germline V gene (reference sequence).